This T cell receptor (beta chain) was recorded in a study of blood T cell repertoires in COVID-19. On the study more broadly: Collection of acute and convalescent COVID-19 samples took place in the United States, Italy and Spain. T cells, B-cell-depleted T cells, or PBMCs supplied cDNA or gDNA.

As regards this clone: The same CDR3 also results from other DNA sequences found in this sample.

Original methodology: Nucleated cell counts were estimated from reference gene primer amplification. Only in-frame clones appear in the TCRdb table, and some are missing; sequencing was by immunoSEQ multiplex PCR. V and J calls and clone size are copied from that table; D and trimming were computed from the DNA. The sample comprises roughly 250,000 clones, 75% to 90% of which are singletons, and roughly 4.3% rests with the top ten. Recovery among Cohort 3 donors was established by two negative PCRs, clearance, or symptom resolution. Germline V gene lookup returns CDR1 MNHEY and CDR2 SVGAGI. This CDR3 is built from 14 residues. The V and J ends lost 0 bases and 1 base respectively, with 6 bases between them.

The sample comprised PBMCs or T cells enriched from blood (not recorded which). V and J are TRBV6-5 and TRBJ1-1; D is unclear. The receptor was isolated from a young woman who had recovered from COVID-19. The CDR3 nucleotides are TGTGCCAGCAGTTACTCTAGTAGGAACACTGAAGCTTTCTTT. It translates to CASSYSSRNTEAFF.